The 4 T cell receptor beta chains given below trace back to one sample, sequenced in a study of persistence of HIV-infected CD4 T cells. Sequencing used immunoSEQ version 4 in survey mode. Assay used: immunoSEQ multiplex PCR; TCRdb lists only in-frame clones, some missing. The sample lists 40,000 to 45,000 clones; roughly nine tenths were seen once. Their specific antigens are unknown. Cells were stimulated nonspecifically with anti-CD3/anti-CD28 magnetic beads. CD4+ T cells upregulating both CD40 ligand and CD69 were sorted as responding cells. Sequencing used CD4+ T cells sorted from PBMCs after roughly 18-hour stimulation, obtained from a patient who received antiretroviral therapy. These TCRs come from an adult man with HIV who was CMV-seropositive.

The CDR3 DNA follows: TGTGCCACCAGCAGAGAAGGGACAGGCTACGAGCAGTACTTC. It codes for CATSREGTGYEQYF. The chain uses TRBV15 and TRBJ2-7, with 8 nucleotides matching TRBD1. The CDR3 loop spans 14 amino acids. V was pared by 0 bases and J by 3 bases, with 1 base of the junction left unmatched. CDR1 is LNHNV, CDR2 YYDKDF, per germline (reference sequence).

The CDR3 region has the DNA TGTGCCAGCAGTAGCGACCGAGATAGCAATCAGCCCCAGCATTTT. Protein product: CASSSDRDSNQPQHF. The V gene is TRBV6-5, the J gene TRBJ1-5; D gene unclear. V shed 5 bases and J shed 0 bases, with 11 bases lying between them. The CDR3 is 15 residues long. The germline CDR1 and CDR2 sequences are MNHEY and SVGAGI.

The V gene is TRBV12-5, the J gene TRBJ1-1, with D unclear. The CDR3 covers 13 residues. Germline values: CDR1 LGHNT, CDR2 FRNRAP. V lost 4 bases and J lost 4, with 10 bases in between. The CDR3 nucleotides are TGTGCTAGTGGTTCTCTACTGGGCACTGAAGCTTTCTTT. Translated: CASGSLLGTEAFF.

The rearrangement joins TRBV28 to TRBJ2-1; a possible D gene is TRBD2 (5 bases). Germline V CDR1 and CDR2: MDHEN, SYDVKM. The CDR3 consists of 14 residues. V shed 3 bases and J shed 4 bases, with 10 bases lying between them. The CDR3 region is CASSFARDYNEQFF. The DNA of the CDR3 is TGTGCCAGCAGTTTTGCCCGGGATTACAATGAGCAGTTCTTC.